Following are 6 T cell receptor beta chains from one sample sequenced in a study of T cell responses to AZD1222 COVID-19 vaccine. Assay used: immunoSEQ multiplex PCR; TCRdb lists only in-frame clones, some missing. The sample records 140,000 to 150,000 clones, about 93% being singletons. The starting material was peripheral blood, obtained on day 0 of MenACWY control vaccination. All receptors derive from an adult in good health.

The rearrangement uses TRBV3-1 (or the pseudogene TRBV3-2) and TRBJ1-4; 10 bases fit TRBD1. V shed 5 bases and J 7 bases; nucleotides not matched to a gene: 7. CDR3 size: 15 residues. Germline assignment: CDR1 LGHDT and CDR2 YNNKEL (reference sequence). DNA of the CDR3: TGTGCCAGCAGCGAGTACCGGGACAGGGGTGAAAAACTGTTTTTT. It codes for CASSEYRDRGEKLFF.

The chain carries TRBV28 and TRBJ1-6, with a weak D call TRBD1 (5 bases). V shed 2 bases and J shed 4 bases, with 9 bases lying between them. Per the germline V gene, CDR1 is MDHEN and CDR2 is SYDVKM. The CDR3 runs 15 residues. The CDR3 DNA follows: TGTGCCAGCAGTTTACGGGACGGATATAATTCACCCCTCCACTTT. This encodes CASSLRDGYNSPLHF.

V gene TRBV28 combines with J gene TRBJ1-3; D is unclear. The V gene's germline CDR1 is MDHEN and CDR2 SYDVKM. The ends were cut back, 4 bases at V and 0 bases at J, with 13 bases in the middle. The CDR3 length is 16 residues. The CDR3 is CASSYAAVSSGNTIYF. CDR3 in DNA: TGTGCCAGCAGTTACGCGGCCGTAAGCTCTGGAAACACCATATATTTT.

The V gene is TRBV6-5, the J gene TRBJ1-1; D is uncertain. V gave up 4 bases and J gave up 0 bases, with 9 bases separating them. In germline, CDR1 is MNHEY, CDR2 SVGAGI. The CDR3 consists of 14 residues. The CDR3 bases are TGTGCCAGCAGTTTGGGAGGGCTGAACACTGAAGCTTTCTTT. Translating it yields CASSLGGLNTEAFF.

V gene TRBV6-5 combines with J gene TRBJ1-4; a weak D match, TRBD1 (5 bases). In germline, CDR1 is MNHEY, CDR2 SVGAGI. Trimming stripped 2 bases from V and 10 bases from J, with 14 bases between. This CDR3 spans 14 amino acids. The CDR3 nucleotides read TGTGCCAGCAGTTACGGTTTGGGGCAGGGAAAACTGTTTTTT. The encoded protein is CASSYGLGQGKLFF.

The CDR3 nucleotides are TGTGCCAGCAGCCCAACCCAAGGATTCAATCAGCCCCAGCATTTT. This gives the protein CASSPTQGFNQPQHF. The rearrangement uses TRBV9 and TRBJ1-5; D remains ambiguous. V lost 4 bases to trimming and J lost 3 bases, with 14 bases between them. CDR3 length: 15 amino acids. Germline V gene lookup returns CDR1 SGDLS and CDR2 YYNGEE.